The entry that follows covers one T cell receptor beta chain sequence. Its specific antigen is unknown. No much larger clone exists at a distance of one base, and base qualities are not known. The Qiagen DNeasy kit was used to extract genomic DNA from unsorted PBMCs and from the negatively selected CD4+ and CD8+ fractions. Amplification of TCR beta CDR3 regions was done by immunoSEQ multiplex PCR with primers that anneal to V and J segments. A synthetic immune receptor repertoire was used to minimize amplification bias, and any remaining bias was removed computationally after sequencing. The paper's data handling went like this. Custom Python scripts were used to quantify repertoire diversity as the Shannon entropy index. Unsorted, CD4+ and CD8+ repertoires were examined separately, except in combined analyses, for which CD4+ and CD8+ sequences were merged in silico. Clonal expansion was defined as a frequency increase of at least 2-fold after treatment compared with C1D1, and clones undetected at baseline were assigned a pseudocount of 0.5. Clones with 0 or 1 copy at C1D1 were defined as singleton clones, while clones with 2 or more copies were defined as non-singleton clones. By matching protein sequences in sorted samples from the same patient, clones expanded in unsorted samples were annotated as CD4+, CD8+ or unknown. Wilcoxon tests were applied to paired samples to test diversity changes from C1D1 to C4D1. TCRdb retrieved this table from immuneACCESS and kept in-frame rearrangements only. Not all clones are present; in checked studies, unresolved V genes account for under half, and no reason is known for the remainder. V and J calls plus clone size are reproduced from that table; the DNA served to infer D and trimming. The sample table shows fewer than 110,000 clones, and roughly 90% are seen once. The ten biggest clones cover about 6.1% of the sample.

The sample's time point, from its label and the paper: cycle 2 day 1 (C2D1) of nivolumab. Every trial patient had relapsed after autologous stem cell transplantation, and cohorts A, B and C differed in prior brentuximab vedotin exposure. The trial cohort included around 60 patients with relapsed/refractory classical Hodgkin lymphoma, and each patient had a best overall response of complete response, partial response or progressive disease. Single-agent nivolumab was administered to trial patients in the multi-cohort phase II CheckMate 205 trial. An independent review committee assessed best overall response by applying the 2007 International Working Group response criteria. Trial PBMCs were obtained immediately prior to nivolumab initiation (C1D1) and on therapy at cycle 2 day 1 and cycle 4 day 1. Peripheral blood was collected in 8 mL Vacutainer Cell Preparation Tubes, from which PBMCs were isolated by centrifugation and then cryopreserved.

V is shortened by 3 bases, J by 2 bases, and the region joining them spans 12 bases. Taken from the germline V gene, the CDR1 and CDR2 loops are SGDLS and YYNGEE. The CDR3, cysteine through phenylalanine, is 15 amino acids long. Of all the DNA, just the CDR3 is kept, 45 bases in frame from base 1. The data stem from a study of PD-1 blockade in classical Hodgkin lymphoma (dated by TCRdb to 2020 to 2022). With regard to the full study: Nivolumab dosing was 3 mg/kg intravenously every 2 weeks, continuing until either disease progression or unacceptable toxicity. A peripheral blood immune signature of response to PD-1 blockade in classical Hodgkin lymphoma was defined using TCR beta sequencing and CyTOF. The research as a whole found: Among trial patients, those achieving complete response had baseline diversity similar to that of newly diagnosed patients, while diversity was significantly lower in partial responders and progressors. The study was restricted to a single clinical trial cohort, and the causes of repertoire differences, possibly disease activity or prior therapy, were left undefined. Baseline TCR diversity was reported to be lower in newly diagnosed patients than in healthy donors, and even lower in relapsed/refractory patients. A significant rise by C4D1 was seen in CD4+ but not CD8+ TCR diversity (p=0.0027 vs p=0.16), with the rise being most apparent in complete responders (p=0.02). Lower diversity was observed in patients in whom nivolumab was started less than 1 year after ASCT, and these patients were excluded from later analyses so that confounding by immune reconstitution would be avoided.

Sequenced material: peripheral blood mononuclear cells (PBMCs), taken before the second cycle of nivolumab. The clonotype was recovered from a human donor with classical Hodgkin lymphoma. The rearrangement combines TRBV9 with TRBJ2-1, with TRBD2 tentatively as D gene (6 bases match). The CDR3 protein is CASSGRGGAYNEQFF. Read as DNA, the sequence is TGTGCCAGCAGCGGTCGGGGCGGGGCCTACAATGAGCAGTTCTTC.